This record looks at one T cell receptor beta chain sequence and its context. What it binds is not known. The data were taken from a study of CD8+ T cells in alopecia areata. In each case, RNA was isolated and then reverse transcribed into cDNA as the sequencing template. Assay: immunoSEQ multiplex PCR; the TCRdb copy retains only in-frame clones and omits some. The sample records some 130,000 clones, about 47% being singletons. Study-level results: Higher clonality was seen in lesional scalp than in normal scalp, especially in alopecia totalis/universalis.

CDR1 and CDR2 from the germline V gene are MGHRA and YSYEKL. This CDR3 has 13 residues. V lost 1 base and J 3 bases, leaving 7 bases between the germline ends. This rearrangement joins TRBV4-1 to TRBJ2-7; no clear D. This receptor was taken from a human donor with alopecia areata. Sequencing was performed on CD8+ T cells sorted from blood, taken at week 0. The CDR3 sequence is CASSQARYYEQYF. In nucleotides, the CDR3 is TGCGCCAGCAGCCAAGCCCGGTACTACGAGCAGTACTTC.